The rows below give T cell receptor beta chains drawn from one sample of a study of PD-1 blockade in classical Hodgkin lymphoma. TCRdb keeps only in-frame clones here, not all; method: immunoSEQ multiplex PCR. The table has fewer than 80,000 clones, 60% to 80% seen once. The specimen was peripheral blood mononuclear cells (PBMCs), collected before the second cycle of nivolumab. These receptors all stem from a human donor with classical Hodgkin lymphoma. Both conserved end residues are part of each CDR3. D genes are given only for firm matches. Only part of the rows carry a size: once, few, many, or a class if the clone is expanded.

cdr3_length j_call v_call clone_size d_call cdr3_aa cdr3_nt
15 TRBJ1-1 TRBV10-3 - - CAISESVPGTRRAFF TGTGCCATCAGTGAGTCGGTCCCAGGCACAAGGCGGGCTTTCTTT
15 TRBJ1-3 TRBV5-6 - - CASSLARNSGNTIYF TGTGCCAGCAGCTTGGCCCGGAACTCTGGAAACACCATATATTTT
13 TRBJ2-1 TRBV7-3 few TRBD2 CASSFSGGNEQFF TGTGCCAGCAGCTTTAGCGGGGGCAATGAGCAGTTCTTC
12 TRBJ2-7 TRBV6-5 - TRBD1 CASSIYRGEQYF TGTGCCAGCAGTATTTACAGGGGGGAGCAGTACTTC
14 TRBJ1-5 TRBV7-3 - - CASGSYRSNQPQHF TGTGCCAGCGGATCGTACAGGAGCAATCAGCCCCAGCATTTT
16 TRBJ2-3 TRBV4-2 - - CASSQEWQGVEDTQYF TGTGCCAGCAGCCAAGAATGGCAGGGAGTGGAAGATACGCAGTATTTT
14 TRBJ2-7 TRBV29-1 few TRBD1 CSVGGTGVAYEQYF TGCAGCGTTGGGGGGACAGGGGTAGCCTACGAGCAGTACTTC
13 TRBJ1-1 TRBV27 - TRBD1 CASRVRTGTPAFF TGTGCCAGCAGAGTTCGGACAGGGACTCCAGCTTTCTTT
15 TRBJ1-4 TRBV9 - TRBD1 CASSVRGQRNEKLFF TGTGCCAGCAGCGTTAGGGGACAGCGTAATGAAAAACTGTTTTTT
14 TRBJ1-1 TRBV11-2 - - CASSPPWGRTEAFF TGTGCCAGCAGCCCCCCCTGGGGGAGGACTGAAGCTTTCTTT
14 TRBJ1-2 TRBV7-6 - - CASSLGTPNYGYTF TGTGCCAGCAGCTTAGGGACACCCAACTATGGCTACACCTTC
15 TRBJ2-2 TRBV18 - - CASSQPDLRTGELFF TGTGCCAGCTCACAACCGGACCTCCGCACCGGGGAGCTGTTTTTT
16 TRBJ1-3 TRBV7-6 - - CASSLVGLDSGNTIYF TGTGCCAGCAGCTTAGTAGGGCTTGACTCTGGAAACACCATATATTTT
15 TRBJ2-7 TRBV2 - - CASSESGSTEYEQYF TGTGCCAGCAGTGAATCGGGGAGTACCGAATACGAGCAGTACTTC
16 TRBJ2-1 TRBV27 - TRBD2 CASSPDPSGSMYEQFF TGTGCCAGCAGTCCCGATCCTAGCGGGAGTATGTATGAGCAGTTCTTC
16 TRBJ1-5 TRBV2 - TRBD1 CASTYGTVNSNQPQHF TGTGCCAGCACCTACGGGACAGTCAATAGCAATCAGCCCCAGCATTTT
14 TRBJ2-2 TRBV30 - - CAWGYGVDTGELFF TGTGCCTGGGGTTACGGGGTTGACACCGGGGAGCTGTTTTTT
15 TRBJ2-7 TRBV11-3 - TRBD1 CASSFQKGGSYEQYF TGTGCCAGCAGCTTCCAGAAAGGGGGCAGTTACGAGCAGTACTTC
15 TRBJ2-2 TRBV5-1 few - CASGGQTASTGELFF TGCGCCAGCGGCGGGCAGACCGCCTCCACCGGGGAGCTGTTTTTT
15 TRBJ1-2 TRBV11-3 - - CASSLGGLTGDGYTF TGTGCCAGCAGCTTAGGGGGGTTGACTGGTGATGGCTACACCTTC
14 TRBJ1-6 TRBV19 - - CASSKGSGNSPLHF TGTGCCAGTAGCAAGGGGTCAGGGAATTCACCCCTCCACTTT
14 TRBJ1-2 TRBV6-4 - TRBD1 CASSDGRGHYGYTF TGTGCCAGCAGTGATGGAAGGGGGCACTATGGCTACACCTTC
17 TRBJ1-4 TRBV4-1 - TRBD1 CASSQTGGAGANEKLFF TGCGCCAGCAGCCAGACAGGGGGCGCGGGAGCTAATGAAAAACTGTTTTTT
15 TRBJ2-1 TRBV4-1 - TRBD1 CASSHEGQSYNEQFF TGCGCCAGCAGCCATGAGGGACAGTCCTACAATGAGCAGTTCTTC
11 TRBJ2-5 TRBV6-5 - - CASEGQETQYF TGTGCCAGCGAGGGCCAAGAGACCCAGTACTTC
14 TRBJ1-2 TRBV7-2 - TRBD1 CASSPTGGNYGYTF TGTGCCAGCAGTCCGACAGGGGGGAACTATGGCTACACCTTC
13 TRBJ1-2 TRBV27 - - CASSPGRGKGYTF TGTGCCAGCAGTCCCGGGAGGGGGAAGGGCTACACCTTC
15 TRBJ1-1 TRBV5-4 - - CASSLTRVRNTEAFF TGTGCCAGCAGCTTAACAAGGGTCAGGAACACTGAAGCTTTCTTT
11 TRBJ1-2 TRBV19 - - CASTFHEYATF TGTGCCAGTACCTTTCACGAGTATGCCACCTTC
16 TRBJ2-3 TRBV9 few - CASSVDASGSTDTQYF TGTGCCAGCAGCGTAGATGCGAGCGGGAGCACAGATACGCAGTATTTT
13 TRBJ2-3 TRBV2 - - CASSREDTDTQYF TGTGCCAGCAGTCGGGAAGACACAGATACGCAGTATTTT
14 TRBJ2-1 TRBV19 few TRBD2 CASTRAGVYNEQFF TGTGCCAGTACTCGAGCGGGAGTCTACAATGAGCAGTTCTTC
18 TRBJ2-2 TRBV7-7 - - CASSLRGATSDHTGELFF TGTGCCAGCAGCTTAAGGGGGGCAACTAGCGATCACACCGGGGAGCTGTTTTTT
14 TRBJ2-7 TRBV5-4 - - CASSPSSGTHEQYF TGTGCCAGCAGCCCATCCTCAGGGACCCACGAGCAGTACTTC